One sample yielded the 28 T cell receptor beta chains listed below, sequenced in a study of regulatory T cells in long-lasting Graves disease. Sequencing libraries for TCR beta were prepared with iRepertoire HTBI primers and Arm-PCR of CDR3 regions. TCRdb fed the multiplex PCR reads into MiXCR, producing one record per CDR3 protein. The table includes around 500,000 distinct CDR3 sequences, less than 15% detected once. Documented time point: newly diagnosed GD, antithyroid drugs for less than 3 months. PBMCs provided the RNA from which the TCR library was made. The same specimen was also included in a second study, on T cells in Graves' hyperthyroidism and ophthalmopathy.

Sequencing used peripheral blood mononuclear cells (PBMCs), obtained at new diagnosis, from a patient treated with antithyroid drugs. The receptors derive from a man aged 25-45 years with Graves disease.

This clonotype was detected many times. The rearrangement links TRBV18 to TRBJ2-7; no clear D gene. Germline V gene sequence: CDR1 KGHSH, CDR2 LQKENI. Trimming took off 0 bases at V and 6 bases at J, with 9 bases between the two ends. The CDR3 runs to 13 residues. The CDR3 DNA reads as TGTGCCAGCTCACCACCGGTGAGAGGCGAGCAGTACTTC. Encoded protein: CASSPPVRGEQYF.

To note about this clonotype: This may arise from a read error, as a much more abundant clone is one base away. The chain combines TRBV5-1 with TRBJ2-1; D possibly corresponds to TRBD2 (5 bases). The CDR3 loop spans 14 amino acids. Germline values: CDR1 SGHRS, CDR2 YFSETQ. Trimming removed 0 bases from V and 9 bases from J, with 13 bases in between. In DNA, the CDR3 is TGCGCCAGCAGCTTGGCGTCCCCTGCGGGTGAGCAGTTCTTC. Translating gives CASSLASPAGEQFF.

This clonotype has a count of ten or more. The CDR3, as DNA: TGCAGTGCTAGAAATACGGTTACCTACGAGCAGTACTTC. Translation: CSARNTVTYEQYF. The chain combines TRBV20-1 with TRBJ2-7; D is unresolved. Germline CDR1 and CDR2: DFQATT and SNEGSKA (reference sequence). V was pared by 2 bases and J by 2 bases, with 10 bases between. The CDR3 has 13 residues.

The chain couples TRBV28 to TRBJ2-7, with 7 bases aligning to TRBD1. Trimming removed 1 base from V and 1 base from J; junction bases left unmatched: 10. The CDR3 has 17 amino acids. CDR1 MDHEN and CDR2 SYDVKM come from the germline V gene. The CDR3 region has the DNA TGTGCCAGCAGTTTATTTGGGACAGCGAGTTCATCCTACGAGCAGTACTTC. This translates into CASSLFGTASSSYEQYF.

This clonotype was seen many times. This chain links TRBV29-1 with TRBJ1-2, with 7 bases lining up with TRBD1. The CDR3 has 13 residues. Germline V gene sequence: CDR1 SQVTM, CDR2 ANQGSEA. In nucleotides, the CDR3 is TGCGGCGGGCAGGGGGTGGGAAACTATGGCTACACCTTC. Encoded protein: CGGQGVGNYGYTF. Complete variable domain (other parts from reference TRBV29-1 and TRBJ1-2): SAVISQKPSRDICQRGTSLTIQCQVDSQVTMMFWYRQQPGQSLTLIATANQGSEATYESGFVIDKFPISRPNLTFSTLTVSNMSPEDSSIYLCGGQGVGNYGYTFGSGTRLTVV.

V and J are TRBV7-9 and TRBJ1-2, with D maybe TRBD1 (5 bases). The CDR3 runs 15 residues. The germline CDR1 and CDR2 sequences are SEHNR and FQNEAQ (reference sequence). V lost 4 bases and J lost 2, with 14 bases in between. In DNA form, the CDR3 reads TGTGCCAGCAGCTCGGTCTTACCAGGGAACTATGGCTACACCTTC. This sequence encodes CASSSVLPGNYGYTF. The variable domain in full, completed from reference TRBV7-9 and TRBJ1-2, reads DTGVSQNPRHKITKRGQNVTFRCDPISEHNRLYWYRQTLGQGPEFLTYFQNEAQLEKSRLLSDRFSAERPKGSFSTLEIQRTEQGDSAMYLCASSSVLPGNYGYTFGSGTRLTVV.

This clonotype showed up many times. The chain combines TRBV18 with TRBJ2-7; D gene unclear. The germline V gene encodes CDR1 KGHSH and CDR2 LQKENI. The CDR3 has 14 residues. Trimming took off 0 bases at V and 3 bases at J, with 9 bases between the two ends. The CDR3 nucleotides are TGTGCCAGCTCACCACCGGATCGAGGCTACGAGCAGTACTTC. Its translation: CASSPPDRGYEQYF.

This clonotype has at least ten counts. This chain's CDR3 is CASSLALTGGPSSNEQFF. DNA of the CDR3: TGTGCCAGCAGCTTAGCGCTAACGGGAGGGCCGTCGTCTAATGAGCAGTTCTTC. The gene calls are TRBV7-8 and TRBJ2-1; 8 bases agree with TRBD2. V dropped 0 bases and J dropped 7; count of bases not matched to a gene: 14. The germline CDR1 and CDR2 sequences are SGHVS and FQNEAQ. This CDR3 is built from 18 residues. The full variable domain, with the rest looked up from reference TRBV7-8 and TRBJ2-1, is GAGVSQSPRYKVAKRGQDVALRCDPISGHVSLFWYQQALGQGPEFLTYFQNEAQLDKSGLPSDRFFAERPEGSVSTLKIQRTQQEDSAVYLCASSLALTGGPSSNEQFFGPGTRLTVL.

This clonotype was seen repeatedly, ten times or more. The CDR3 DNA reads as TGTGCCAGCAGACATTCTAACTATGGCTACACCTTC. Translating gives CASRHSNYGYTF. The chain recombines TRBV27 with TRBJ1-2; D ambiguous. Trimming removed 6 bases from V and 0 bases from J, with 5 bases in between. This CDR3 region has 12 residues. Germline V gene sequence: CDR1 MNHEY, CDR2 SMNVEV (reference sequence).

This clonotype was seen a few times. A much larger clone lies a single base off, so this may be a read error. The rearrangement joins TRBV29-1 to TRBJ2-7, with TRBD2 identical over 12 bases. The germline CDR1 and CDR2 sequences are SQVTM and ANQGSEA. Trimming removed 6 bases from V and 9 bases from J; junction bases left unmatched: 9. The CDR3 spans 13 residues. CDR3 nucleotides: TGCAGCGTACGACTAGCGGGAGTCGAAGGGCAGTACTTC. This gives the protein CSVRLAGVEGQYF.

The chain joins TRBV7-8 to TRBJ2-1, with TRBD1 matching over 7 bases. There are 14 residues in the CDR3. J lost 4 bases, V lost 4 bases, and 4 bases had no gene match. The germline CDR1 and CDR2 sequences are SGHVS and FQNEAQ. The CDR3 loop reads CASSWGTAYNEQFF. The CDR3 coding sequence is TGTGCCAGCAGCTGGGGGACAGCATACAATGAGCAGTTCTTC.

This clonotype was recorded many times. V gene TRBV13 combines with J gene TRBJ2-7; D not resolved. V shed 2 bases and J shed 5 bases, with 16 bases lying between them. Germline V CDR1 and CDR2: PRHDT, FYEKMQ (reference sequence). This CDR3 region has 15 residues. The CDR3 DNA follows: TGTGCCAGCAGCTTAAGAGGCCCCCAGATTGACGAGCAGTACTTC. Translation gives CASSLRGPQIDEQYF. Looking up the rest from reference TRBV13 and TRBJ2-7 gives the full variable domain: AAGVIQSPRHLIKEKRETATLKCYPIPRHDTVYWYQQGPGQDPQFLISFYEKMQSDKGSIPDRFSAQQFSDYHSELNMSSLELGDSALYFCASSLRGPQIDEQYFGPGTRLTVT.

There are many counts of this clonotype. This sequence joins TRBV7-2 and TRBJ2-7, with 8 bases identical to TRBD1. Looked up from germline, CDR1 is SGHTA and CDR2 is FQGNSA. CDR3 length: 13 residues. J gave up 5 bases and V 2 bases, and 2 bases lay outside the gene matches. The CDR3 is CASSLQGADEQYF. The CDR3 DNA reads TGTGCCAGCAGCTTACAGGGGGCTGACGAGCAGTACTTC.

This clonotype showed up many times. The gene calls are TRBV6-2 or TRBV6-3 and TRBJ2-2; TRBD2 is a possible D gene (6 bases). CDR1 and CDR2 from the germline V gene are MNHEY and SVGEGT. This CDR3 region has 21 residues. Deletions cut 2 bases from V and 2 bases from J, with 27 bases between. CDR3 nucleotides: TGTGCCAGCAGTTACCCCCGGCCAGGGATGGGACTCCAAGCAAACACCGGGGAGCTGTTTTTT. It translates to CASSYPRPGMGLQANTGELFF.

This clonotype was seen at least ten times. This rearrangement joins TRBV10-1 to TRBJ1-5; D might be TRBD1 (6 bases). The CDR3 is 16 residues long. Germline CDR1 reads WNHNN; CDR2 reads SYGVQD (reference sequence). V gave up 1 base and J gave up 0 bases, with 10 bases separating them. The CDR3 region is CASSECTGYSNQPQHF. CDR3 bases: TGCGCCAGCAGTGAGTGTACAGGGTATAGCAATCAGCCCCAGCATTTT.

Comments on this clonotype: A much larger clone is a single base away; this may be a read error. The chain recombines TRBV7-2 with TRBJ2-4; 10 bases match TRBD1. The CDR3 has 15 amino acids. Trimming cost V 8 bases and J 6 bases; bases outside gene matches: 10. Germline V gene data show CDR1 as SGHTA and CDR2 as FQGNSA. The CDR3 reads CASGTRQGARNIQYF. For the CDR3, the DNA is TGTGCCAGCGGCACAAGACAGGGGGCAAGAAACATTCAGTACTTC.

This clonotype was detected many times. This chain joins TRBV6-2 or TRBV6-3 and TRBJ1-5; unclear D gene. Germline V CDR1 and CDR2: MNHEY, SVGEGT. This CDR3 spans 15 amino acids. With 2 bases removed from V and 0 bases from J, the gap between germline ends came to 8 bases. The CDR3 sequence is CASSYGRYSNQPQHF. The CDR3 DNA reads TGTGCCAGCAGTTACGGACGGTATAGCAATCAGCCCCAGCATTTT.

The CDR3 region is CAWSDDEQYF. The CDR3 coding sequence is TGTGCCTGGAGTGATGACGAGCAGTACTTC. The gene calls are TRBV30 and TRBJ2-7, with D hard to call. CDR3 length: 10 residues. Trimming took off 1 base at V and 5 bases at J, with 3 bases between the two ends. CDR1 GTSNPN and CDR2 SVGIG come from the germline V gene (reference sequence).

This clonotype was seen many times. V gene TRBV16 combines with J gene TRBJ1-2; D is ambiguous. The V end lost 2 bases, the J end lost 5 bases, and 6 bases lay between the germline ends. The CDR3 extends over 12 amino acids. CDR1 is KGHSY and CDR2 is FQNENV in the germline V gene. The CDR3 DNA reads TGTGCCAGCAGCCAACGGGGTTATGGCTACACCTTC. Translating gives CASSQRGYGYTF.

The sample holds one count of this clonotype. Just one base apart from a much larger clone, this may be a read error. CDR3 sequence: CATTGWTFYNEQYF. The CDR3 region has the DNA TGTGCCACCACGGGGTGGACATTTTACAATGAGCAGTACTTC. The J gene is TRBJ2-5, the V gene TRBV12-3 or TRBV12-4; either TRBD1 or TRBD2 may supply D (5 bases each). This CDR3 comprises 14 residues. Trimming took off 10 bases at V and 11 bases at J, with 26 bases between the two ends.

This clonotype was counted at least ten times. This chain connects TRBV2 to TRBJ2-7; tentatively, D is TRBD2 (5 bases). CDR3 length equals 16 residues. The V end was cut by 2 bases, the J end by 3 bases, with 17 bases between. Germline loops: CDR1 SNHLY, CDR2 FYNNEI. Written as DNA, the CDR3 is TGTGCCAGCAGTGAATTGGCTAGCAGATCCCACTACGAGCAGTACTTC. It encodes CASSELASRSHYEQYF.

This clonotype occurred many times. This chain links TRBV2 with TRBJ2-1; 7 nucleotides agree with TRBD1. CDR1 is SNHLY, CDR2 FYNNEI, per germline. Losses at the gene ends were 6 bases for V and 6 bases for J; bases not matched to a gene: 2. The CDR3 is made up of 12 amino acids. In DNA, the CDR3 is TGTGCCAGCAGGGGACAGCTCAATGAGCAGTTCTTC. Translation: CASRGQLNEQFF.

The J gene is TRBJ2-3, the V gene TRBV2; D is unresolved. CDR1 and CDR2 (germline): SNHLY, FYNNEI. Between the trimmed V and J ends, which lost 6 bases and 10 bases, there was a span of 17 bases. This CDR3 comprises 13 residues. The CDR3 nucleotides read TGTGCCAGCAGCGCCCCCCCAAAAAGGGCGCAGTATTTT. Its protein product is CASSAPPKRAQYF.

The table lists this clonotype with many counts. This sequence joins TRBV18 and TRBJ2-1; possible D gene TRBD2, 6 bases. This CDR3 is 14 amino acids long. V lost 2 bases, J lost 5 bases, and 10 bases lay in between. Germline V CDR1 and CDR2: KGHSH, LQKENI. CDR3 sequence (DNA): TGTGCCAGCTCACCAAGGAGCGGGCACAATGAGCAGTTCTTC. Translating gives CASSPRSGHNEQFF. The variable domain in full, with the rest retrieved from reference TRBV18 and TRBJ2-1, is NAGVMQNPRHLVRRRGQEARLRCSPMKGHSHVYWYRQLPEEGLKFMVYLQKENIIDESGMPKERFSAEFPKEGPSILRIQQVVRGDSAAYFCASSPRSGHNEQFFGPGTRLTVL.

In the case of this clonotype: Germline and junction disagree at one end, which may indicate a read error. The J gene is TRBJ1-1, the V gene TRBV9; no clear D gene. Germline CDR1 is SGDLS and CDR2 is YYNGEE. The CDR3 totals 13 residues. CDR3 in amino acids: CASSVGKNTGAFF. The DNA of the CDR3 is TGTGCCAGCAGCGTAGGGAAGAACACTGGAGCTTTCTTT.

Notes on this clonotype: This sequence may be a read error, since a much larger clone differs from it by one base. The chain has TRBV5-6 and TRBJ2-1; D not certain. Germline CDR1 is SGHDT and CDR2 is YYEEEE. The V end was cut by 4 bases, the J end by 2 bases, with 13 bases between. The CDR3 loop spans 15 amino acids. CDR3 DNA sequence: TGTGCCAGCAGCCTGGGGTGGGAAGCCTACAATGAGCAGTTCTTC. It translates to CASSLGWEAYNEQFF.

This clonotype showed up many times. The chain employs TRBV18 and TRBJ2-1; the match to TRBD2 covers 8 bases. This CDR3 is 16 amino acids long. V lost 0 bases and J lost 7; bases outside the gene matches: 8. Looked up from germline, CDR1 is KGHSH and CDR2 is LQKENI. DNA of the CDR3: TGTGCCAGCTCACCACCCGGTTTAGCGGGATCTAATGAGCAGTTCTTC. Encoded protein: CASSPPGLAGSNEQFF.

V is TRBV14 and J is TRBJ2-2, with 9 bases fitting TRBD2. Trimming at V came to 1 base and at J to 2 bases, leaving 8 bases not matched to a gene. Germline CDR1 is SGHDN and CDR2 is FVKESK. The CDR3 totals 18 residues. Here the CDR3 DNA reads TGTGCCAGCAGCCAAGGATTGCCGGGACTAGCCAACACCGGGGAGCTGTTTTTT. It specifies CASSQGLPGLANTGELFF.